These 28 T cell receptor beta chains were sequenced from one sample in a study of cytomegalovirus exposure and HLA in healthy donors. Data came from immunoSEQ multiplex PCR; TCRdb stores just in-frame clones and leaves some out. The table records approximately 180,000 clones, around 86% of them present only once. The sample consisted of PBMCs. The receptors come from a man between 18 and 29 years old in good health and CMV-seropositive.

This clone was observed a single time. The V gene is TRBV7-6, the J gene TRBJ2-7, with 14 bases identical to TRBD2. Germline CDR1 is SGHVS and CDR2 is FNYEAQ. Losses at the gene ends were 4 bases for V and 2 bases for J; bases not matched to a gene: 4. The CDR3 has 16 amino acids. The CDR3 region has the DNA TGTGCCAGCAGCTACGGGACTAGCGGGAGACCCTACGAGCAGTACTTC. Amino acid sequence: CASSYGTSGRPYEQYF.

For the CDR3, the DNA is TGTGCCAGCAGCCACGGGACAGGGGGCGTTGAGACCCAGTACTTC. Its protein product is CASSHGTGGVETQYF. This chain joins TRBV5-5 and TRBJ2-5, with 12 bases that match TRBD1. V shed 4 bases, J shed 5 bases, and the junction held 6 bases outside the gene matches. The CDR3 is 15 residues long. Per the germline V gene, CDR1 is SGHKS and CDR2 is YYEKEE (reference sequence).

V is TRBV28 and J is TRBJ2-1, with 7 bases fitting TRBD2. CDR1 and CDR2 (germline): MDHEN, SYDVKM. J gave up 8 bases and V 3 bases, and 7 bases lay outside the gene matches. The CDR3 has 14 residues. The CDR3 sequence: CASSLWGRVHEQFF. CDR3 nucleotides: TGTGCCAGCAGTTTGTGGGGGAGGGTCCATGAGCAGTTCTTC.

The chain combines TRBV19 with TRBJ2-1; 16 bases align to TRBD2. With 5 bases clipped from V and 10 bases from J, the junction kept 5 bases outside the gene matches. Germline V gene sequence: CDR1 LNHDA, CDR2 SQIVND (reference sequence). The length of the CDR3 is 15 residues. The CDR3 reads CASSVQGLAGGEQFF. CDR3 coding DNA: TGTGCCAGTAGTGTCCAGGGACTAGCGGGAGGGGAGCAGTTCTTC.

This clone was recorded only once. The gene calls are TRBV5-1 and TRBJ1-4; D is unresolved. V lost 0 bases and J 4 bases, leaving 10 bases between the germline ends. In germline, CDR1 is SGHRS, CDR2 YFSETQ. This CDR3 region has 15 residues. The CDR3 spells CASSLVSGINEKLFF. The CDR3, as DNA: TGCGCCAGCAGCTTGGTGTCCGGGATTAATGAAAAACTGTTTTTT.

This chain links TRBV9 with TRBJ1-2, with 10 bases that match TRBD1. This CDR3 contains 15 residues. The V gene's germline CDR1 is SGDLS and CDR2 YYNGEE. Losses at the gene ends were 0 bases for V and 3 bases for J; bases not matched to a gene: 2. The CDR3 is CASSVVGTGDYGYTF. In nucleotides, the CDR3 is TGTGCCAGCAGCGTAGTAGGGACAGGGGACTATGGCTACACCTTC. Full variable domain (outside the CDR3, taken from reference TRBV9 and TRBJ1-2): DSGVTQTPKHLITATGQRVTLRCSPRSGDLSVYWYQQSLDQGLQFLIQYYNGEERAKGNILERFSAQQFPDLHSELNLSSLELGDSALYFCASSVVGTGDYGYTFGSGTRLTVV.

The J gene is TRBJ1-2, the V gene TRBV27; D is undetermined. Germline CDR1 MNHEY, CDR2 SMNVEV (reference sequence). The CDR3 has 11 amino acids. Trimming removed 8 bases from V and 2 bases from J, with 6 bases in between. The chain's CDR3 is CASQKNYGYTF. In DNA form, the CDR3 reads TGTGCCAGCCAGAAAAACTATGGCTACACCTTC.

The chain uses TRBV28 and TRBJ2-7, with D maybe TRBD1 (5 bases). Germline V gives CDR1 MDHEN, CDR2 SYDVKM. The CDR3 totals 12 residues. V dropped 6 bases and J dropped 2 bases, with 8 bases sitting between them. CDR3 in DNA: TGTGCCAGCAGCGACAGTCCCTACGAGCAGTACTTC. This translates into CASSDSPYEQYF.

This chain joins TRBV6-1 and TRBJ2-7, with a tentative D call TRBD2 (6 bases). CDR1 MNHNS and CDR2 SASEGT come from the germline V gene. V was pared by 3 bases and J by 7 bases, with 13 bases between. This CDR3 has 13 residues. The CDR3 region is CASSDWSGREQYF. The CDR3 DNA follows: TGTGCCAGCAGTGACTGGTCGGGGAGGGAGCAGTACTTC.

J is TRBJ1-1 and V is TRBV4-3, with TRBD1 matching 7 bases. This CDR3 spans 13 amino acids. Trimming at V came to 2 bases and at J to 11 bases, leaving 8 bases not matched to a gene. Germline CDR1 LGHNA, CDR2 YSLEER. CDR3 loop: CASSQTLTGVAFF. The CDR3 nucleotides read TGCGCCAGCAGCCAAACTTTAACAGGGGTGGCTTTCTTT.

CDR3 in amino acids: CASSPGGQYPNTEAFF. DNA for the CDR3: TGTGCCAGCAGCCCTGGGGGACAGTACCCGAACACTGAAGCTTTCTTT. The chain combines TRBV27 with TRBJ1-1; the match to TRBD1 covers 7 bases. V lost 6 bases to trimming and J lost 1 base; unmatched junction nucleotides: 11. This CDR3 spans 16 amino acids. Germline V gives CDR1 MNHEY, CDR2 SMNVEV (reference sequence).

The rearrangement links TRBV4-3 to TRBJ2-4; weak D call: TRBD1 (5 bases). The germline V gene has CDR1 LGHNA and CDR2 YSLEER. Trimming took off 4 bases at V and 9 bases at J, with 16 bases between the two ends. CDR3 length: 14 residues. The CDR3 nucleotides are TGCGCCAGCAGCCCCCAGGGATCTGTCGGCATTCAGTACTTC. Translating it yields CASSPQGSVGIQYF.

J is TRBJ1-1 and V is TRBV6-5, with TRBD1 identical over 9 bases. CDR1 and CDR2 from the germline V gene are MNHEY and SVGAGI. J lost 1 base, V lost 7 bases, and 7 bases had no gene match. The CDR3 loop spans 15 amino acids. In DNA, the CDR3 is TGTGCCAGCACCAGAGACAGGGGGGAGAACACTGAAGCTTTCTTT. This sequence encodes CASTRDRGENTEAFF.

This chain connects TRBV19 to TRBJ2-7; 8 positions agree with TRBD2. Trimming at V came to 5 bases and at J to 0 bases, leaving 6 bases not matched to a gene. Germline assignment: CDR1 LNHDA and CDR2 SQIVND (reference sequence). This CDR3 region has 15 residues. The DNA of the CDR3 is TGTGCCAGTAGTCTCCAGCGGGGGATCTCCTACGAGCAGTACTTC. Protein sequence: CASSLQRGISYEQYF.

The V and J genes are TRBV7-8 and TRBJ2-1, with D possibly matching TRBD2 (5 bases). From germline, CDR1 is SGHVS and CDR2 FQNEAQ. CDR3 size: 15 residues. Trimming removed 5 bases from V and 3 bases from J, with 14 bases in between. The CDR3 here is CASSQAAPNYNEQFF. CDR3 bases: TGTGCCAGCAGCCAAGCGGCCCCGAACTACAATGAGCAGTTCTTC.

The chain has TRBV6-5 and TRBJ2-1, with 9 bases aligning to TRBD2. This CDR3 spans 16 amino acids. Germline trimming cut 0 bases from V and 8 bases from J; bases unmatched to any gene: 8. Germline CDR1 MNHEY, CDR2 SVGAGI. The CDR3 reads CASSYSVPSGKHEQFF. The CDR3, as DNA: TGTGCCAGCAGTTACTCAGTGCCTAGCGGGAAGCATGAGCAGTTCTTC.

The chain has TRBV5-1 and TRBJ2-1, with 8 bases matching TRBD2. The CDR3 has 13 amino acids. V shed 4 bases, J shed 10 bases, and the junction held 7 bases outside the gene matches. Germline CDR1 and CDR2: SGHRS and YFSETQ. The CDR3 DNA follows: TGCGCCAGCAGCCTAACTAGCGGTTTCGAGCAGTTCTTC. Translating it yields CASSLTSGFEQFF.

This clone turned up a few times. V and J are TRBV4-3 and TRBJ2-7; 14 bases are shared with TRBD2. V gave up 2 bases and J gave up 5 bases; unmatched junction bases: 5. This CDR3 comprises 16 residues. Per the germline V gene, CDR1 is LGHNA and CDR2 is YSLEER. For the CDR3, the DNA is TGCGCCAGCAGCCAACTCCCGGGACTAGCGGGAGACGAGCAGTACTTC. Translation: CASSQLPGLAGDEQYF.

CDR3 sequence reads: CASIYGGVNTGELFF. The CDR3 DNA reads TGTGCCAGCATTTACGGGGGGGTCAACACCGGGGAGCTGTTTTTT. V usage is TRBV5-6 and J usage is TRBJ2-2; 8 bases are a match to TRBD2. Losses at the gene ends were 6 bases for V and 2 bases for J; bases not matched to a gene: 6. Germline V CDR1 and CDR2: SGHDT, YYEEEE. This CDR3 comprises 15 residues.

This CDR3 is CASSQARQPGANVLTF. DNA for the CDR3: TGCGCCAGCAGCCAAGCCAGGCAGCCTGGGGCCAACGTCCTGACTTTC. This rearrangement joins TRBV4-1 to TRBJ2-6; D call uncertain. Trimming left V 1 base short and J 2 bases short, with 9 bases between. CDR3 length: 16 amino acids. CDR1 and CDR2 from the germline V gene are MGHRA and YSYEKL.

CDR3: CASSLDGLTGWTNTEAFF. As DNA, the CDR3 is TGTGCCAGCAGCTTAGACGGGTTGACAGGGTGGACGAACACTGAAGCTTTCTTT. The chain uses TRBV7-2 and TRBJ1-1; 7 bases map to TRBD1. From germline, CDR1 is SGHTA and CDR2 FQGNSA. V shed 1 base and J 1 base; nucleotides not matched to a gene: 12. This CDR3 spans 18 amino acids.

As regards this clone: Additional DNA sequences in this sample encode the identical CDR3. The V and J genes are TRBV9 and TRBJ2-5; 11 positions match TRBD2. CDR1 and CDR2 from the germline V gene are SGDLS and YYNGEE. The CDR3 is made up of 16 amino acids. V trimming: 3 bases; J trimming: 2 bases; junction bases outside the gene matches: 6. The DNA for the CDR3 is TGTGCCAGCAGCGCCGGGACTAGCGGTTCTCAAGAGACCCAGTACTTC. It yields the protein CASSAGTSGSQETQYF.

The chain combines TRBV4-3 with TRBJ2-1; TRBD1 agrees at 7 bases. This CDR3 has 14 residues. J lost 8 bases, V lost 0 bases, and 4 bases had no gene match. Germline CDR1 reads LGHNA; CDR2 reads YSLEER. CDR3 in amino acids: CASSQETGYHEQFF. The CDR3 region has the DNA TGCGCCAGCAGCCAAGAGACAGGGTACCATGAGCAGTTCTTC.

V gene TRBV7-8 combines with J gene TRBJ1-2; D remains ambiguous. Trimming shortened V by 8 bases and J by 6 bases, and 16 bases separated the two germline ends. The CDR3 loop spans 13 amino acids. Germline lookup yields CDR1 SGHVS and CDR2 FQNEAQ. The CDR3 loop is CASRSPGLDGYTF. CDR3 in DNA: TGTGCCAGCCGATCTCCAGGTTTAGATGGCTACACCTTC. Variable domain in full (rest from reference TRBV7-8 and TRBJ1-2): GAGVSQSPRYKVAKRGQDVALRCDPISGHVSLFWYQQALGQGPEFLTYFQNEAQLDKSGLPSDRFFAERPEGSVSTLKIQRTQQEDSAVYLCASRSPGLDGYTFGSGTRLTVV.

The chain uses TRBV18 and TRBJ1-5; maybe TRBD1 (5 bases). Trimming cost V 6 bases and J 5 bases, with 11 bases left between them. The CDR3 is made up of 13 amino acids. Germline-derived CDR1 and CDR2 are KGHSH and LQKENI. The CDR3 is CASSQGEDQPQHF. In DNA form, the CDR3 reads TGTGCCAGCTCTCAGGGCGAGGATCAGCCCCAGCATTTT. Combining the CDR3 with reference TRBV18 and TRBJ1-5 gives the whole variable domain NAGVMQNPRHLVRRRGQEARLRCSPMKGHSHVYWYRQLPEEGLKFMVYLQKENIIDESGMPKERFSAEFPKEGPSILRIQQVVRGDSAAYFCASSQGEDQPQHFGDGTRLSIL.

As to this clone: One end of the junction does not line up with germline, which may come from a read error. The chain carries TRBV7-7 and TRBJ2-1, with 13 bases that match TRBD2. Germline values: CDR1 SSHAT, CDR2 FNYEAQ (reference sequence). This CDR3 spans 15 amino acids. The chain's CDR3 is CASSYGTSGDNEQFF. CDR3 nucleotide sequence: TGTGCTAGCAGCTACGGGACTAGCGGGGACAATGAGCAGTTCTTC.

The chain couples TRBV19 to TRBJ1-1; D gene ambiguous. The V and J ends lost 5 bases and 10 bases respectively, with 14 bases between them. The germline CDR1 and CDR2 sequences are LNHDA and SQIVND (reference sequence). CDR3 length: 12 amino acids. The CDR3 loop is CASSGEGRRAFF. The CDR3 DNA reads TGTGCCAGTAGTGGGGAAGGGAGGAGAGCTTTCTTT.

The genes are TRBV13 and TRBJ2-1; 7 bases match TRBD2. With V trimmed by 5 bases and J by 13 bases, 8 bases remained unmatched. CDR1 is PRHDT, CDR2 FYEKMQ, per germline (reference sequence). The CDR3 totals 12 residues. DNA of the CDR3: TGTGCCAGCAGCGGACGGACTAGTAAACAGTTCTTC. As protein: CASSGRTSKQFF.